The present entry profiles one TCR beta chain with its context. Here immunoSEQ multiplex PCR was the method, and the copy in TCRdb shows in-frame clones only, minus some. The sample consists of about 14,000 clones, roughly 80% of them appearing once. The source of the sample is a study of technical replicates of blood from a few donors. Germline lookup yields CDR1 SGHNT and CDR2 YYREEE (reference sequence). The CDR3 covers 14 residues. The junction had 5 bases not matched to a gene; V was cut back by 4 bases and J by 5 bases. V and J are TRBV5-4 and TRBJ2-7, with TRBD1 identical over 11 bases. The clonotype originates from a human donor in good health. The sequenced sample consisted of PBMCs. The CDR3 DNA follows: TGTGCCAGCAGCAGGGACAGGGGGTCCGACGAGCAGTACTTC. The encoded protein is CASSRDRGSDEQYF.